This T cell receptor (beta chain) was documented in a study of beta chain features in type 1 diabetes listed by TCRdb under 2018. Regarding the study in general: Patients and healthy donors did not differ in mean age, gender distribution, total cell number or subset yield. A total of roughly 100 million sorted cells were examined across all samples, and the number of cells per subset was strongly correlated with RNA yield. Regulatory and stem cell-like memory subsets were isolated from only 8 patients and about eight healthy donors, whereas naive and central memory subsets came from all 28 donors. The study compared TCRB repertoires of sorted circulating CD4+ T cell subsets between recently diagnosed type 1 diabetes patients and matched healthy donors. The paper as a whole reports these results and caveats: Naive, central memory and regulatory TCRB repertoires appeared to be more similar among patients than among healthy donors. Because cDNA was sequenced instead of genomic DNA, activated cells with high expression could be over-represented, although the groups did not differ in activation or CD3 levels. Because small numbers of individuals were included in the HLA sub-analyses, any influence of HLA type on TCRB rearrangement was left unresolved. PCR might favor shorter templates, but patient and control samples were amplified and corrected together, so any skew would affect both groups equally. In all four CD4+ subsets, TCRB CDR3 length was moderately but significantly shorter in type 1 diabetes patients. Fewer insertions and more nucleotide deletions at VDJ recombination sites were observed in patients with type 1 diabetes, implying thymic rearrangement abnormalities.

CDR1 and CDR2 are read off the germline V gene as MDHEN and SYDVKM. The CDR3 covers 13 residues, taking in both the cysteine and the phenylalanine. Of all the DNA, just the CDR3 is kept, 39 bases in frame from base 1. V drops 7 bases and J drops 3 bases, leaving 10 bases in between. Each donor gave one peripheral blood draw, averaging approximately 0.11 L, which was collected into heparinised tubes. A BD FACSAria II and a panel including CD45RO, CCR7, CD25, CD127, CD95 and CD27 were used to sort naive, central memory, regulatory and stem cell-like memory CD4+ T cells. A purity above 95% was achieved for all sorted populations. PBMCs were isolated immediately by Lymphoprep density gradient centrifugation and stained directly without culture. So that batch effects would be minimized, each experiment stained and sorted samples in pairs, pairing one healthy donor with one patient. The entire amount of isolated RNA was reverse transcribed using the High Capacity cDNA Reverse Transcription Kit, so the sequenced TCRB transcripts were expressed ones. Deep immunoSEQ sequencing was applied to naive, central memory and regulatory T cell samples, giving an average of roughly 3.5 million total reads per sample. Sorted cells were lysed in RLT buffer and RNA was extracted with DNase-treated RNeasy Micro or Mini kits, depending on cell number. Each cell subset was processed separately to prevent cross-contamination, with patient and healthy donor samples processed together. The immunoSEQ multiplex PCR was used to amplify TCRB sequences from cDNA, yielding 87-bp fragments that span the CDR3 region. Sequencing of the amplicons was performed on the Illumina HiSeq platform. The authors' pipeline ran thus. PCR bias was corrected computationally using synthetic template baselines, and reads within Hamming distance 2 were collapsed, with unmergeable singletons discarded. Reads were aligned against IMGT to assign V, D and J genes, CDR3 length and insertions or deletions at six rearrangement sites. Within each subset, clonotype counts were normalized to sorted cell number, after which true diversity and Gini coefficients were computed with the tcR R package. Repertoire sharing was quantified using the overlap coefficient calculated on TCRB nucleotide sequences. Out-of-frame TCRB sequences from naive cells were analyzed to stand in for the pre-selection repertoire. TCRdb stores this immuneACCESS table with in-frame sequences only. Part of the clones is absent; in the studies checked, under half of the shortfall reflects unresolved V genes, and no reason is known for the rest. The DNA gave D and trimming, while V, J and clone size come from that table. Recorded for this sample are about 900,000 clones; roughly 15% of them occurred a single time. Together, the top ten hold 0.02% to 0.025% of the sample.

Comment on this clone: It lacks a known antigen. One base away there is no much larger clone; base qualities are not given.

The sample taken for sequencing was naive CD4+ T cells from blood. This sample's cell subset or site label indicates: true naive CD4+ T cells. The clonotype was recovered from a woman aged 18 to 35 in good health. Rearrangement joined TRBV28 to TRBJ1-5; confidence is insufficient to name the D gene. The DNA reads TGTGCCAGCAAGGTTGGCTACAATCAGCCCCAGCATTTT. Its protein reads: CASKVGYNQPQHF.